The next 14 T cell receptor beta chains were all read from a single sample in a study of OX40 agonist ivuxolimab in advanced cancers. Assay: immunoSEQ multiplex PCR; the TCRdb copy retains only in-frame clones and omits some. This table has about 29,000 clones, 85% to 90% appearing once. This sample comprised CD4+ or CD8+ T cells sorted from blood, obtained in a trial of the OX40 agonist ivuxolimab. The origin of the receptors is an adult with an advanced solid tumor such as melanoma, head and neck, liver or kidney cancer.

This clone was seen just once. The chain joins TRBV15 to TRBJ1-5; TRBD1 might be the D (5 bases). There are 15 residues in the CDR3. Trimming cost V 0 bases and J 4 bases, with 10 bases left between them. Germline V gives CDR1 LNHNV, CDR2 YYDKDF (reference sequence). The CDR3 nucleotides read TGTGCCACCAGCAGAGACCCGGGGGGGAATCAGCCCCAGCATTTT. It translates to CATSRDPGGNQPQHF.

This clone has just one count. This CDR3 reads CASSLDRGNTIYF. CDR3 DNA: TGTGCCAGCAGTTTAGACAGGGGAAACACCATATATTTT. This sequence joins TRBV28 and TRBJ1-3, with a possible D match to TRBD1 (6 bases). The germline gives CDR1 MDHEN, CDR2 SYDVKM. Between the trimmed V and J ends, which lost 2 bases and 4 bases, there was a span of 6 bases. The CDR3 totals 13 residues.

V and J are TRBV19 and TRBJ2-5; maybe TRBD2 (5 bases). Germline V gives CDR1 LNHDA, CDR2 SQIVND (reference sequence). V shed 9 bases and J shed 3 bases, with 23 bases lying between them. The CDR3 is 16 residues long. The CDR3 sequence: CARPRGQNRPKETQYF. The DNA of the CDR3 is TGTGCCAGGCCCAGAGGGCAGAATAGACCGAAAGAGACCCAGTACTTC. Filled out from reference TRBV19 and TRBJ2-5, the complete variable domain reads DGGITQSPKYLFRKEGQNVTLSCEQNLNHDAMYWYRQDPGQGLRLIYYSQIVNDFQKGDIAEGYSVSREKKESFPLTVTSAQKNPTAFYLCARPRGQNRPKETQYFGPGTRLLVL.

The genes are TRBV7-9 and TRBJ2-7; D remains ambiguous. This CDR3 has 12 residues. V shed 8 bases and J shed 1 base, with 9 bases lying between them. The V gene's germline CDR1 is SEHNR and CDR2 FQNEAQ (reference sequence). CDR3 in DNA: TGTGCCAGCGGCACGGGTTCCTACGAGCAGTACTTC. Protein: CASGTGSYEQYF.

The V call is TRBV6-6, the J call TRBJ1-2, with D possibly matching TRBD1 (5 bases). The V end was cut by 6 bases, the J end by 3 bases, with 11 bases between. The CDR3 extends over 13 amino acids. Germline V gene lookup returns CDR1 MNHNY and CDR2 SVGAGI (reference sequence). The CDR3 spells CASRGGEDYGYTF. DNA of the CDR3: TGTGCCAGCAGGGGAGGGGAGGACTATGGCTACACCTTC.

Only one count was recorded for this clone. The chain couples TRBV6-1 to TRBJ2-5; D not certain. The CDR3 extends over 10 amino acids. Germline V CDR1 and CDR2: MNHNS, SASEGT. Between the trimmed V and J ends, which lost 6 bases and 9 bases, there was a span of 8 bases. The CDR3 here is CASRGLAQYF. As DNA, the CDR3 is TGTGCCAGCAGGGGTTTGGCCCAGTACTTC.

The V gene is TRBV7-6, the J gene TRBJ2-2; D might be TRBD1 or TRBD2, each matching 5 bases. Germline-derived CDR1 and CDR2 are SGHVS and FNYEAQ. The CDR3 is made up of 17 amino acids. V lost 1 base and J lost 3, with 15 bases in between. The CDR3 bases are TGTGCCAGCAGCTTAGAACCGATCGGGGCTGACACCGGGGAGCTGTTTTTT. It encodes CASSLEPIGADTGELFF.

The genes are TRBV7-9 and TRBJ1-2; D uncertain. The V gene lost 6 bases and the J gene lost 7 bases, with 12 bases spanning the gap. Germline CDR1 SEHNR, CDR2 FQNEAQ (reference sequence). This CDR3 comprises 12 residues. The chain's CDR3 is CASSRTPLGYTF. In nucleotides, the CDR3 is TGTGCCAGCAGTCGGACCCCGCTTGGCTACACCTTC.

The V and J genes are TRBV27 and TRBJ2-3; possibly TRBD2 for D (7 bases). CDR1 and CDR2 (germline): MNHEY, SMNVEV (reference sequence). V gave up 0 bases and J gave up 4 bases, with 14 bases separating them. The CDR3 is 16 residues long. This CDR3 is CASSLSPGGGADTQYF. The CDR3 DNA reads TGTGCCAGCAGTTTATCGCCGGGCGGGGGCGCAGATACGCAGTATTTT.

J is TRBJ1-2 and V is TRBV6-1; the match to TRBD1 covers 8 bases. Germline values: CDR1 MNHNS, CDR2 SASEGT. This CDR3 has 14 residues. The ends lost 6 bases at V and 3 bases at J; junction bases unmatched: 6. The CDR3 reads CASRVDREDYGYTF. The DNA of the CDR3 is TGTGCCAGCAGAGTGGACAGGGAAGACTATGGCTACACCTTC.

CDR3 sequence (DNA): TGTGCCAGCAGCGTAGTGGATAGGACTCCGAACACCGGGGAGCTGTTTTTT. It yields the protein CASSVVDRTPNTGELFF. The rearrangement joins TRBV9 to TRBJ2-2; perhaps TRBD2 as D (5 bases). V lost 0 bases, J lost 0 bases, and 12 bases lay in between. The germline V gene has CDR1 SGDLS and CDR2 YYNGEE. CDR3 length equals 17 residues.

The chain combines TRBV29-1 with TRBJ2-7, with TRBD2 matching 10 bases. V was pared by 3 bases and J by 1 base, with 0 bases of the junction left unmatched. This CDR3 is 13 amino acids long. CDR1 is SQVTM and CDR2 is ANQGSEA in the germline V gene. The CDR3 DNA follows: TGCAGCGTTGATAGCGGGGGGTCCTACGAGCAGTACTTC. Amino acids: CSVDSGGSYEQYF.

The CDR3 nucleotides read TGTGCCAGCGGGGCAGGACCTAATTCACCCCTCCACTTT. Translation gives CASGAGPNSPLHF. The V and J genes are TRBV2 and TRBJ1-6; D perhaps matches TRBD1 (5 bases). The CDR3 contains 13 residues. Deletions cut 8 bases from V and 6 bases from J, with 11 bases between. The germline V gene has CDR1 SNHLY and CDR2 FYNNEI.

The chain links TRBV28 to TRBJ2-7; TRBD2 matches at 10 bases. V was pared by 8 bases and J by 7 bases, with 11 bases of the junction left unmatched. The CDR3 is 14 amino acids. The germline CDR1 and CDR2 sequences are MDHEN and SYDVKM. CDR3 in amino acids: CASGTSEMGWEQYF. CDR3 bases: TGTGCCAGCGGGACTAGCGAGATGGGGTGGGAGCAGTACTTC.